The 28 T cell receptor beta chains given below trace back to one sample, sequenced in a study of early T cells in non-severe SARS-CoV-2 infection (dated by TCRdb to 2020 to 2023). Libraries were prepared through 5' RACE. For sequencing, a NextSeq 500 was employed. TCRdb trimmed the raw reads at Q25, called clones with MiXCR and kept productive beta chains. Every entry covers one CDR3 protein and lists the most common genes and DNA from its rows. For this sample the table gives tens of thousands of distinct CDR3 sequences, of which about 17% were detected only once. The ten top clones hold about 8.4% of the sample. Here the sequenced sample was whole blood, taken at baseline. The receptors were sampled from an adult who was a healthcare worker with PCR-confirmed SARS-CoV-2 infection or an uninfected control (not recorded which).

This chain links TRBV12-3 or TRBV12-4 with TRBJ2-5, with D hard to call. The CDR3 length is 14 residues. Trimming shortened V by 3 bases and J by 0 bases, and 8 bases separated the two germline ends. DNA for the CDR3: TGTGCCAGCAGTTTTAGGAGAAACCAAGAGACCCAGTACTTC. This sequence encodes CASSFRRNQETQYF.

V is TRBV28 and J is TRBJ2-4, with 14 bases lining up with TRBD2. The germline CDR1 and CDR2 sequences are MDHEN and SYDVKM. CDR3 length: 19 residues. The V and J ends lost 5 bases and 2 bases, in that order; junction bases with no gene match: 11. The CDR3 sequence: CASSLLGLAGDGTKNIQYF. DNA for the CDR3: TGTGCCAGCAGTCTATTGGGACTAGCGGGAGATGGAACCAAAAACATTCAGTACTTC. The variable domain in full, completed from reference TRBV28 and TRBJ2-4, reads DVKVTQSSRYLVKRTGEKVFLECVQDMDHENMFWYRQDPGLGLRLIYFSYDVKMKEKGDIPEGYSVSREKKERFSLILESASTNQTSMYLCASSLLGLAGDGTKNIQYFGAGTRLSVL.

V usage is TRBV4-2 and J usage is TRBJ2-1; 9 nucleotides line up with TRBD2. V gave up 0 bases and J gave up 3 bases; unmatched junction bases: 9. There are 18 residues in the CDR3. In germline, CDR1 is LGHNA, CDR2 YNFKEQ. The DNA for the CDR3 is TGTGCCAGCAGCCAAGATCCCGAACTAGCGGGTGACTACAATGAGCAGTTCTTC. Translated: CASSQDPELAGDYNEQFF.

This clonotype showed up many times. The chain's CDR3 is CASSWGNMDEQYF. The CDR3 DNA follows: TGCGCCAGCAGCTGGGGTAATATGGACGAGCAGTACTTC. V is TRBV5-1 and J is TRBJ2-7; D is unclear. The germline V and J ends were trimmed by 3 bases and 5 bases, with 12 bases remaining between them. The CDR3 sequence is 13 residues long. Germline assignment: CDR1 SGHRS and CDR2 YFSETQ.

The chain employs TRBV14 and TRBJ1-2, with D unresolved. Trimming took 0 bases from V and 6 from J, leaving 14 bases between them. Germline V gene data show CDR1 as SGHDN and CDR2 as FVKESK. The CDR3 has 15 residues. CDR3 sequence reads: CASSQDFRLRHGYTF. Here the CDR3 DNA reads TGTGCCAGCAGCCAAGATTTCAGGCTAAGGCATGGCTACACCTTC. The complete variable domain, with remaining parts taken from reference TRBV14 and TRBJ1-2, reads EAGVTQFPSHSVIEKGQTVTLRCDPISGHDNLYWYRRVMGKEIKFLLHFVKESKQDESGMPNNRFLAERTGGTYSTLKVQPAELEDSGVYFCASSQDFRLRHGYTFGSGTRLTVV.

This chain links TRBV7-9 with TRBJ2-1; D ambiguous. V shed 1 base and J shed 9 bases, with 10 bases lying between them. The CDR3 sequence is 13 residues long. The V gene's germline CDR1 is SEHNR and CDR2 FQNEAQ (reference sequence). DNA of the CDR3: TGTGCCAGCAGCTTAGGCCTAGTGGGTGAGCAGTTCTTC. It specifies CASSLGLVGEQFF.

This clonotype was found a few times. The chain recombines TRBV30 with TRBJ2-7; weak D call: TRBD2 (6 bases). This CDR3 region has 13 residues. Germline assignment: CDR1 GTSNPN and CDR2 SVGIG (reference sequence). Trimming shortened V by 2 bases and J by 5 bases, and 13 bases separated the two germline ends. CDR3 loop: CAWSIGGVNEQYF. CDR3 bases: TGTGCCTGGAGTATCGGCGGGGTGAACGAGCAGTACTTC.

This clonotype was seen once. The CDR3 DNA reads TGCAGCGTTGTGGCCAGGCCTAACACTGAAGCTTTCTTT. Translating gives CSVVARPNTEAFF. The rearrangement links TRBV29-1 to TRBJ1-1, with D hard to call. CDR3 length equals 13 residues. Germline values: CDR1 SQVTM, CDR2 ANQGSEA. The ends were cut back, 4 bases at V and 2 bases at J, with 11 bases in the middle.

CDR3 nucleotide sequence: TGTGCCAGCAGCTCCTACCAGGGGTCGTACAATGAGCAGTTCTTC. Translating gives CASSSYQGSYNEQFF. The V and J genes are TRBV12-3 or TRBV12-4 and TRBJ2-1; maybe TRBD1 (6 bases). V gave up 6 bases and J gave up 4 bases, with 16 bases separating them. The CDR3 extends over 15 amino acids.

The rearrangement links TRBV11-2 to TRBJ2-3, with D possibly matching TRBD1 (5 bases). Germline-derived CDR1 and CDR2 are SGHAT and FQNNGV. The CDR3 has 14 residues. Deletions cut 4 bases from V and 0 bases from J, with 8 bases between. CDR3 nucleotides: TGTGCCAGCAGCTCCAGGGTCAGCACAGATACGCAGTATTTT. It encodes CASSSRVSTDTQYF. The variable domain in full, completed from reference TRBV11-2 and TRBJ2-3, reads EAGVAQSPRYKIIEKRQSVAFWCNPISGHATLYWYQQILGQGPKLLIQFQNNGVVDDSQLPKDRFSAERLKGVDSTLKIQPAKLEDSAVYLCASSSRVSTDTQYFGPGTRLTVL.

The chain joins TRBV20-1 to TRBJ2-7; no clear D gene. The CDR3 is 12 residues long. The germline gives CDR1 DFQATT, CDR2 SNEGSKA (reference sequence). V was shortened by 6 bases and J by 0 bases, with 9 bases between the two germline ends. CDR3 residues: CSASVVSYEQYF. The DNA of the CDR3 is TGCAGTGCCAGTGTGGTCTCCTACGAGCAGTACTTC.

The table lists this clonotype with a few counts. The V and J genes are TRBV15 and TRBJ2-5, with TRBD2 identical over 8 bases. V was pared by 0 bases and J by 2 bases, with 8 bases of the junction left unmatched. There are 17 residues in the CDR3. The germline V gene encodes CDR1 LNHNV and CDR2 YYDKDF (reference sequence). CDR3 nucleotide sequence: TGTGCCACCAGCAGAGATCCAGGACTAGCCAATCAAGAGACCCAGTACTTC. Translating it yields CATSRDPGLANQETQYF.

This chain uses TRBV30 with TRBJ2-2, with a possible D match to TRBD1 (6 bases). Germline V gives CDR1 GTSNPN, CDR2 SVGIG (reference sequence). This CDR3 has 12 residues. V was cut by 1 base and J by 6 bases, with 6 bases left in between. CDR3 in amino acids: CAWSEGAGELFF. The CDR3 coding sequence is TGTGCCTGGAGTGAGGGGGCCGGGGAGCTGTTTTTT.

This clonotype has more than one count but fewer than ten. CDR3 sequence: CASSVALNTEAFF. The CDR3 DNA reads TGTGCCAGCAGCGTAGCTTTGAACACTGAAGCTTTCTTT. The chain has TRBV9 and TRBJ1-1; D not resolved. Germline CDR1 SGDLS, CDR2 YYNGEE. This CDR3 has 13 amino acids. V lost 0 bases, J lost 0 bases, and 3 bases lay in between.

The table lists this clonotype with many counts. The chain joins TRBV7-8 to TRBJ1-4; 7 positions agree with TRBD1. The CDR3 consists of 14 residues. V lost 5 bases, J lost 6 bases, and 6 bases stayed unmatched. Per the germline V gene, CDR1 is SGHVS and CDR2 is FQNEAQ. The DNA of the CDR3 is TGTGCCAGCAGCGTAACAGGGGTAGATGAAAAACTGTTTTTT. Amino acid sequence: CASSVTGVDEKLFF.

This clonotype was observed a few times. The chain is built from TRBV20-1 and TRBJ1-1; D ambiguous. V gave up 3 bases and J gave up 1 base, with 18 bases separating them. This CDR3 spans 16 amino acids. Looked up from germline, CDR1 is DFQATT and CDR2 is SNEGSKA (reference sequence). This chain's CDR3 is CSARLSSVSPNTEAFF. The CDR3, as DNA: TGCAGTGCTAGGTTGAGCTCAGTCTCCCCGAACACTGAAGCTTTCTTT.

The CDR3 region has the DNA TGTGCCAGCAGTTATTTGGCTAGCGGGGGGGCCAGGACAGATACGCAGTATTTT. This translates into CASSYLASGGARTDTQYF. The chain joins TRBV12-3 or TRBV12-4 to TRBJ2-3, with 12 bases that match TRBD2. CDR3 length: 18 residues. V lost 4 bases to trimming and J lost 3 bases; unmatched junction nucleotides: 11.

This clonotype occurred a few times. The V call is TRBV1, the J call TRBJ2-2; the table's D gene call, TRBD2, was not cross checked with the DNA. TRBV1 is recorded as a pseudogene. The CDR3 has 16 residues. CDR3: CTSSQRPGLNTGELFF. The CDR3 nucleotides are TGCACCAGCAGCCAACGACCGGGACTGAACACCGGGGAGCTGTTTTTT.

Ten or more counts support this clonotype. The chain carries TRBV11-2 and TRBJ2-5; D is unresolved. The CDR3 spans 12 residues. V dropped 5 bases and J dropped 4 bases, with 8 bases sitting between them. Germline V gene lookup returns CDR1 SGHAT and CDR2 FQNNGV. CDR3 bases: TGTGCCAGCAGCCACATGGGAGAGACCCAGTACTTC. This gives the protein CASSHMGETQYF.

The chain is built from TRBV5-4 and TRBJ2-1; no reliable D call. Germline assignment: CDR1 SGHNT and CDR2 YYREEE (reference sequence). CDR3 length equals 13 residues. Trimming cost V 1 base and J 7 bases, with 9 bases left between them. The chain's CDR3 is CASSLPLFNEQFF. CDR3 in DNA: TGTGCCAGCAGCTTGCCCCTCTTTAATGAGCAGTTCTTC.

This clonotype was seen only a few times. The V call is TRBV5-6, the J call TRBJ2-3; D gene unclear. The CDR3 sequence is 14 residues long. Germline V CDR1 and CDR2: SGHDT, YYEEEE. Trimming removed 1 base from V and 5 bases from J, with 11 bases in between. This CDR3 is CASSLRSFQDTQYF. In DNA form, the CDR3 reads TGTGCCAGCAGCTTGCGCTCGTTCCAAGATACGCAGTATTTT. Looking up the rest from reference TRBV5-6 and TRBJ2-3 gives the full variable domain: DAGVTQSPTHLIKTRGQQVTLRCSPKSGHDTVSWYQQALGQGPQFIFQYYEEEERQRGNFPDRFSGHQFPNYSSELNVNALLLGDSALYLCASSLRSFQDTQYFGPGTRLTVL.

As for this clonotype: This clone may be a read error of a much larger clone one base away. The CDR3 sequence: CASGTAQGNTEAFF. The CDR3 nucleotides read TGTGCCAGCGGAACGGCACAGGGGAACACTGAAGCTTTCTTT. This chain connects TRBV27 to TRBJ1-1; possible D gene TRBD1, 6 bases. The CDR3 covers 14 residues. V shed 8 bases and J shed 1 base, with 14 bases lying between them. Germline V gives CDR1 MNHEY, CDR2 SMNVEV (reference sequence).

This clonotype has only a few counts. V usage is TRBV20-1 and J usage is TRBJ2-1; TRBD1 matches 7 bases. This CDR3 region has 13 residues. J gave up 4 bases and V 4 bases, and 4 bases lay outside the gene matches. Germline-derived CDR1 and CDR2 are DFQATT and SNEGSKA (reference sequence). This chain's CDR3 is CSAMGQTYNEQFF. The CDR3 DNA reads TGCAGTGCTATGGGACAGACATACAATGAGCAGTTCTTC.

The J gene is TRBJ2-7, the V gene TRBV5-1; TRBD1 agrees at 7 bases. The ends lost 1 base at V and 0 bases at J; junction bases unmatched: 16. Germline-derived CDR1 and CDR2 are SGHRS and YFSETQ. This CDR3 has 19 residues. CDR3 in DNA: TGCGCCAGCAGCTTGTTCTGGGACAGACGACAGCAACTCTCCTACGAGCAGTACTTC. Its protein is CASSLFWDRRQQLSYEQYF.

The chain recombines TRBV6-1 with TRBJ2-1; the D gene is possibly TRBD1 (5 bases). Trimming took 2 bases from V and 0 from J, leaving 17 bases between them. The germline V gene encodes CDR1 MNHNS and CDR2 SASEGT. The CDR3 totals 18 residues. The DNA of the CDR3 is TGTGCCAGCAGTGAACATGGGGCCGCCGCGGCCTCCTACAATGAGCAGTTCTTC. Translated, it gives CASSEHGAAAASYNEQFF.

This clonotype was detected a few times. The chain employs TRBV5-4 and TRBJ1-1, with D possibly TRBD1 on 5 matching bases. Trimming stripped 4 bases from V and 6 bases from J, with 10 bases between. CDR1 is SGHNT and CDR2 is YYREEE in the germline V gene (reference sequence). The CDR3 runs 12 residues. The CDR3 sequence is CASSGGVSEAFF. The CDR3 nucleotides read TGTGCCAGCAGCGGGGGGGTATCTGAAGCTTTCTTT.

A few counts support this clonotype. The chain uses TRBV7-2 and TRBJ2-1; the D gene is possibly TRBD2 (6 bases). Germline CDR1 is SGHTA and CDR2 is FQGNSA. Deletions cut 1 base from V and 8 bases from J, with 12 bases between. The CDR3 sequence is 14 residues long. CDR3 DNA: TGTGCCAGCAGCTTAGTCGGGAGTCCGCATGAGCAGTTCTTC. Translation gives CASSLVGSPHEQFF.

The V gene is TRBV27, the J gene TRBJ2-5; 11 bases map to TRBD2. The CDR3 is 17 residues long. Germline values: CDR1 MNHEY, CDR2 SMNVEV (reference sequence). V was clipped by 8 bases and J by 4 bases; unmatched bases: 15. The CDR3 loop reads CASALWTSGHPPETQYF. For the CDR3, the DNA is TGTGCCAGCGCCCTTTGGACTAGCGGGCATCCCCCAGAGACCCAGTACTTC.